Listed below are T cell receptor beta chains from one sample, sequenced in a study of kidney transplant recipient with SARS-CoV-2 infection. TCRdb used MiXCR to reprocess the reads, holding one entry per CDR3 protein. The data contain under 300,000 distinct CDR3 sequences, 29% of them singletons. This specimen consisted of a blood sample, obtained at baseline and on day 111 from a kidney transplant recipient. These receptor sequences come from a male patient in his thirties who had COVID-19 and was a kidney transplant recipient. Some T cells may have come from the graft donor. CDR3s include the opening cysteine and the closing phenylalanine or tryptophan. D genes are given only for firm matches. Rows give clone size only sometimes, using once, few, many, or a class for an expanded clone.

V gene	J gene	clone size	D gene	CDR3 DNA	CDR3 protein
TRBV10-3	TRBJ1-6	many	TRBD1	TGTGCCATCAGTTTTGACAGGGATAATTCACCCCTCCACTTT	CAISFDRDNSPLHF
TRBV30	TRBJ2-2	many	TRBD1	TGTGCCTGGAGAGACAGGGGCACCGGGGAGCTGTTTTTT	CAWRDRGTGELFF
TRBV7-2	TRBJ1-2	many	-	TGTGCCAGCAGCGAATCTACCAGAGACGGAAAGACCTATGGCTACACCTTC	CASSESTRDGKTYGYTF
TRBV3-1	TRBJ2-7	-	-	TGTGCCAGCGCCCTGAAGGATTCTTCCTACGAGCAGTACTTC	CASALKDSSYEQYF
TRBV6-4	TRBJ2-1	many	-	TGTGCCAGCAGTGGTACACCTACCAATGAGCAGTTCTTC	CASSGTPTNEQFF
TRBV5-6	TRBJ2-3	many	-	TGTGCCAGCAGCGCCCGGAGGGTGGCCTTCGGGAATACGCAGTATTTT	CASSARRVAFGNTQYF
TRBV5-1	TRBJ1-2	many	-	TGCGCCAGCAGCTTGGGAACAGATGCCGAATATGGCTACACCTTC	CASSLGTDAEYGYTF
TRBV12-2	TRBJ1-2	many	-	TGTGCAAGTCGCGCTTGGCAGACTCCACGAAAGACCTATGGCTACACCTTC	CASRAWQTPRKTYGYTF
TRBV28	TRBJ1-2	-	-	TGTGCCAGCAGTCGTGTTTTTCCTCGACGAAAGACCTATGGCTACACCTTC	CASSRVFPRRKTYGYTF
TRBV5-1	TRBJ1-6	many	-	TGCGCCAGCAGCTTGGCCTTTCTTTCACCCCTCCACTTT	CASSLAFLSPLHF
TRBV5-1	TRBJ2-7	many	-	TGCGCCAGCAGCATCACAGGTCCGGCGGCCTACGAGCAGTACTTC	CASSITGPAAYEQYF
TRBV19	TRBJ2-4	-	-	TGTGCCAGTAGAGGGAACCTAGGGAACATTCAGTACTTC	CASRGNLGNIQYF
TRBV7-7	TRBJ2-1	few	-	TGTGCTAGCAGCCCGGCCGGCCAGGGGCGATATGAGCAGTTCTTC	CASSPAGQGRYEQFF
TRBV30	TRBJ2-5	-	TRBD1	TGTGCCTGGAGTGTAAAGGGGGCGCGGGAGACCCAGTACTTC	CAWSVKGARETQYF